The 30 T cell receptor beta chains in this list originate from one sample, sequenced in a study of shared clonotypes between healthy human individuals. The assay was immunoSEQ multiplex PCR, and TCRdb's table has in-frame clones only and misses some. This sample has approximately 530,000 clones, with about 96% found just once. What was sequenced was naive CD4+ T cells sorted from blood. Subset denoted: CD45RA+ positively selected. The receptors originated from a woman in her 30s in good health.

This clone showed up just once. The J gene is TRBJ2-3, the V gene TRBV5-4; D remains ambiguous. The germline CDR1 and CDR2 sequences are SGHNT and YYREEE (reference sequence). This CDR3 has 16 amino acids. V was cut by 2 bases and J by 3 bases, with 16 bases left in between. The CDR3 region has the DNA TGTGCCAGCAGCTTCTTGGGTCTAGGGTCGACAGATACGCAGTATTTT. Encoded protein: CASSFLGLGSTDTQYF.

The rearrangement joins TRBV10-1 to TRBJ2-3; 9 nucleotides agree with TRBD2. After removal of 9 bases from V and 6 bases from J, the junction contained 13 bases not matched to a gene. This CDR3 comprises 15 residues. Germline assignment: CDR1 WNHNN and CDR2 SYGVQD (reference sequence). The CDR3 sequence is CARGGLAGRGDTQYF. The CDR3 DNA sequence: TGCGCCAGAGGGGGGCTAGCGGGGAGAGGGGATACGCAGTATTTT.

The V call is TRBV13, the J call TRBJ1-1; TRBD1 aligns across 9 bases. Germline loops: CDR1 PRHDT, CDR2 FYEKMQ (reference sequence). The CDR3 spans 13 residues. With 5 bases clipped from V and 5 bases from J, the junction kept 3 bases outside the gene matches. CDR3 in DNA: TGTGCCAGCAGCCTACAGGGGGCTACTGAAGCTTTCTTT. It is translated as CASSLQGATEAFF.

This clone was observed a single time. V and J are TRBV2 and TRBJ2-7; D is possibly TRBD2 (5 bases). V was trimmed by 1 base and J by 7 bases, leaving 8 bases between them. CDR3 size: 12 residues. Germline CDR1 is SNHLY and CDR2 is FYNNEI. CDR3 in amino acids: CASSEGGREQYF. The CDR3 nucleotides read TGTGCCAGCAGTGAAGGAGGGCGGGAGCAGTACTTC. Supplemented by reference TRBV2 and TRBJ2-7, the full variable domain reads EPEVTQTPSHQVTQMGQEVILRCVPISNHLYFYWYRQILGQKVEFLVSFYNNEISEKSEIFDDQFSVERPDGSNFTLKIRSTKLEDSAMYFCASSEGGREQYFGPGTRLTVT.

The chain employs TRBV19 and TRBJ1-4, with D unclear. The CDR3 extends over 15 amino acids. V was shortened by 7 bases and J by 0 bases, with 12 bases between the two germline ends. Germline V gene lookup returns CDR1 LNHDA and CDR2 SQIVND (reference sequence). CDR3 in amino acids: CASTRRSATNEKLFF. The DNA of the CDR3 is TGTGCCAGTACTCGGCGTAGCGCAACTAATGAAAAACTGTTTTTT.

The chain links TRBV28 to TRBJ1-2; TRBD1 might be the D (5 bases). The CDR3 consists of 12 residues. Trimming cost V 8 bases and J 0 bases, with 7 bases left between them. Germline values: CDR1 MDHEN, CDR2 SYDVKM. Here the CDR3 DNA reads TGTGCCAGCTGGGACGCTAACTATGGCTACACCTTC. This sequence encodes CASWDANYGYTF.

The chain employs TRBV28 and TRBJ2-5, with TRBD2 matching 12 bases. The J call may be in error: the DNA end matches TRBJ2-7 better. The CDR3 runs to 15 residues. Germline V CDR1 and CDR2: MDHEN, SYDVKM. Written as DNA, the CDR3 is TGTGCCAGCAGCGGACTAGCGGGAACTACTTACGAGCAGTACTTC. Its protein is CASSGLAGTTYEQYF.

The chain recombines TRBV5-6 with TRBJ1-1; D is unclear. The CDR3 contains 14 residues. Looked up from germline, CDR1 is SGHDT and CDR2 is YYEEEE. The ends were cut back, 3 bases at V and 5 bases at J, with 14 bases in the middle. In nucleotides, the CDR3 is TGTGCCAGCAGCTCCCCGTTAATCAGAACTGAAGCTTTCTTT. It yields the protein CASSSPLIRTEAFF.

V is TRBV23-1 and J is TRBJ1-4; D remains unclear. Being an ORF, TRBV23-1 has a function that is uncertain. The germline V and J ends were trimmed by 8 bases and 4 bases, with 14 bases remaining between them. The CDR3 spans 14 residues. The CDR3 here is CASGGRVLNEKLFF. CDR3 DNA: TGCGCCAGCGGAGGGAGGGTCCTTAATGAAAAACTGTTTTTT.

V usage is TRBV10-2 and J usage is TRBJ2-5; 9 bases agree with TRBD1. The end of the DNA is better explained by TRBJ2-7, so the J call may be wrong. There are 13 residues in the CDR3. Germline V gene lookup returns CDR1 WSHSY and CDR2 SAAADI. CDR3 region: CASRSGQGYEQYF. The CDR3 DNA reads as TGCGCCAGCAGGTCGGGACAGGGCTACGAGCAGTACTTC.

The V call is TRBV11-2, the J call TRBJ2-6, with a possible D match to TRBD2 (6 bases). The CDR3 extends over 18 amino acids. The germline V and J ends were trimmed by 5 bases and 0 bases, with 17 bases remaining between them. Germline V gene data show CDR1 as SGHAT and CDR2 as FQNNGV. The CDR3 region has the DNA TGTGCCAGCAGCCTGCGGGGCGGGAAGAGCTCTGGGGCCAACGTCCTGACTTTC. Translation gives CASSLRGGKSSGANVLTF.

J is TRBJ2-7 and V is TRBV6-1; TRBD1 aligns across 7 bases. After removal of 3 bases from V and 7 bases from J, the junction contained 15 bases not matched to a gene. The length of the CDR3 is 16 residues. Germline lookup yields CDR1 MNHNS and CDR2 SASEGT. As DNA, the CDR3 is TGTGCCAGCAGTGATGTTTTTGGGACAGACTTCTGGGAGCAGTACTTC. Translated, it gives CASSDVFGTDFWEQYF.

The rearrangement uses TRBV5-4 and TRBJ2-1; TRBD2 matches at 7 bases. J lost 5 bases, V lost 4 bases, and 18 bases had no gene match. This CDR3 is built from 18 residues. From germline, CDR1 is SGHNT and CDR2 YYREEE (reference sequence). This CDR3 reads CASSGQRWEGLANNEQFF. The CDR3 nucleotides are TGTGCCAGCAGCGGCCAGCGGTGGGAGGGCCTCGCGAACAATGAGCAGTTCTTC.

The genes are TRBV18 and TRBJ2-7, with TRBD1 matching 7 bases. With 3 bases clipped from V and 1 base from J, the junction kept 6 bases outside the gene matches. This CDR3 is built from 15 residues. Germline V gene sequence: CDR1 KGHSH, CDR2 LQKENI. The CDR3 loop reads CASSPGTVYSYEQYF. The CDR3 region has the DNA TGTGCCAGCTCACCCGGGACAGTGTATTCCTACGAGCAGTACTTC.

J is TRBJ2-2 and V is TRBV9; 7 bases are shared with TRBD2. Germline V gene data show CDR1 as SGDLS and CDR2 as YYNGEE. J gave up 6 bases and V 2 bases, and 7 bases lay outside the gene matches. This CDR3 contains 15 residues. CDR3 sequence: CASSVGGRVAGELFF. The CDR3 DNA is TGTGCCAGCAGCGTCGGCGGGAGAGTCGCCGGGGAGCTGTTTTTT. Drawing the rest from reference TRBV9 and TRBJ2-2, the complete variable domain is DSGVTQTPKHLITATGQRVTLRCSPRSGDLSVYWYQQSLDQGLQFLIQYYNGEERAKGNILERFSAQQFPDLHSELNLSSLELGDSALYFCASSVGGRVAGELFFGEGSRLTVL.

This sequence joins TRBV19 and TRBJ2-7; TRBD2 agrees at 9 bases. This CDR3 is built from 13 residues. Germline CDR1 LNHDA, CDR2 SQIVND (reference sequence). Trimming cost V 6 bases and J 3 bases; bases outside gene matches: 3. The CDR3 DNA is TGTGCCAGTAGGCAGACTAGCGGCTACGAGCAGTACTTC. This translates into CASRQTSGYEQYF.

The CDR3 DNA reads TGCGCCAGCAGCCAAGCGGACCGCCACCCTTCCTACAATGAGCAGTTCTTC. Its translation is CASSQADRHPSYNEQFF. The V gene is TRBV4-1, the J gene TRBJ2-1; no clear D gene. CDR1 and CDR2 (germline): MGHRA, YSYEKL. The ends were cut back, 1 base at V and 1 base at J, with 14 bases in the middle. The length of the CDR3 is 17 residues.

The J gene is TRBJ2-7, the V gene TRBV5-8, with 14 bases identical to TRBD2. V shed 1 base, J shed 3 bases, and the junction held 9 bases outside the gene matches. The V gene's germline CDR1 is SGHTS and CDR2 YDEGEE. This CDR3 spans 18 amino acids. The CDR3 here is CASSLIGTSGRSGYEQYF. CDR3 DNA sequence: TGTGCCAGCAGCTTGATTGGGACTAGCGGGAGATCGGGCTACGAGCAGTACTTC. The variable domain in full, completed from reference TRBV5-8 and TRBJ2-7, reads EAGVTQSPTHLIKTRGQQATLRCSPISGHTSVYWYQQALGLGLQFLLWYDEGEERNRGNFPPRFSGRQFPNYSSELNVNALELEDSALYLCASSLIGTSGRSGYEQYFGPGTRLTVT.

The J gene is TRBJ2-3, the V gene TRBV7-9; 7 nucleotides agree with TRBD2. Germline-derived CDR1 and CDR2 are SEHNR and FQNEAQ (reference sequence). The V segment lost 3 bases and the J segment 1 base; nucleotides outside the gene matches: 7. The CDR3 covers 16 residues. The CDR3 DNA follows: TGTGCCAGCAGCTTGCATGGCCTAGCGGGCACAGATACGCAGTATTTT. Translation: CASSLHGLAGTDTQYF. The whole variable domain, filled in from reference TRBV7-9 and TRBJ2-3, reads DTGVSQNPRHKITKRGQNVTFRCDPISEHNRLYWYRQTLGQGPEFLTYFQNEAQLEKSRLLSDRFSAERPKGSFSTLEIQRTEQGDSAMYLCASSLHGLAGTDTQYFGPGTRLTVL.

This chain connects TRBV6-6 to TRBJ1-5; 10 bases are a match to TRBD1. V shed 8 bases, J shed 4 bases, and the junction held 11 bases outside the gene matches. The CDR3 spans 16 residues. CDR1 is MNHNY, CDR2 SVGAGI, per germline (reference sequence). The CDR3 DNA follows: TGTGCCAGCCGCCCATTCGGACAGGGGGGTAATCAGCCCCAGCATTTT. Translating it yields CASRPFGQGGNQPQHF.

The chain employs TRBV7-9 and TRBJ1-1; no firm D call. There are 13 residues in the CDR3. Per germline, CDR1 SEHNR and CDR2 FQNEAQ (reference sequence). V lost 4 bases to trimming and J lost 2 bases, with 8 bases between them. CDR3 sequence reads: CASSYRVNTEAFF. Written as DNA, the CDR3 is TGTGCCAGCAGCTACCGGGTAAACACTGAAGCTTTCTTT.

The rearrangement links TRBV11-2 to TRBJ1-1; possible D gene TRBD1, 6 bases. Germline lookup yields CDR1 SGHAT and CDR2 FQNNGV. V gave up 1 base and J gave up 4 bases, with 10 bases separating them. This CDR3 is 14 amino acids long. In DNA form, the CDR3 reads TGTGCCAGCAGCTTAGCGGGGGCTACCACTGAAGCTTTCTTT. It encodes CASSLAGATTEAFF. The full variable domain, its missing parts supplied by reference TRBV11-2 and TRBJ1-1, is EAGVAQSPRYKIIEKRQSVAFWCNPISGHATLYWYQQILGQGPKLLIQFQNNGVVDDSQLPKDRFSAERLKGVDSTLKIQPAKLEDSAVYLCASSLAGATTEAFFGQGTRLTVV.

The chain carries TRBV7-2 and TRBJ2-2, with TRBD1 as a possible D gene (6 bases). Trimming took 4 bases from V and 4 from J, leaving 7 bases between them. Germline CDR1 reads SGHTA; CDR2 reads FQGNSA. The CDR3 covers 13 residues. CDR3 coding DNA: TGTGCCAGCAGCTCGGACAGCACCGGGGAGCTGTTTTTT. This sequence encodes CASSSDSTGELFF.

CDR3 DNA: TGTGCCAGCAGCTTACTGAGGGAAGAGACCCAGTACTTC. Protein: CASSLLREETQYF. This chain connects TRBV7-6 to TRBJ2-5, with a possible D match to TRBD2 (5 bases). Trimming stripped 2 bases from V and 3 bases from J, with 7 bases between. The germline V gene has CDR1 SGHVS and CDR2 FNYEAQ. The CDR3 is made up of 13 amino acids.

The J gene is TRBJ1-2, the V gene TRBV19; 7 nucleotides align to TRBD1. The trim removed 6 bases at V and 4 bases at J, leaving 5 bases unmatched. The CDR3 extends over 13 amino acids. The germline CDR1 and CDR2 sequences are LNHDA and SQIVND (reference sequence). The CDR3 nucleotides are TGTGCCAGTAGCCTCGACAGGGTCTATGGCTACACCTTC. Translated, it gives CASSLDRVYGYTF.

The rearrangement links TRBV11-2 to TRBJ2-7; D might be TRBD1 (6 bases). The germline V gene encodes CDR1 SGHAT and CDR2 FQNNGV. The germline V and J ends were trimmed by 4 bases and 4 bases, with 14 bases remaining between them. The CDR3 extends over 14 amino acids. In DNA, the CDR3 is TGTGCCAGCAGCTACAAACGGACAGCATACGAGCAGTACTTC. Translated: CASSYKRTAYEQYF.

The CDR3 DNA sequence: TGTGCTAGTGGTTTGTTTGGCGGGAGGCGCTACAATGAGCAGTTCTTC. This gives the protein CASGLFGGRRYNEQFF. J is TRBJ2-1 and V is TRBV12-5; TRBD2 aligns across 8 bases. Trimming at V came to 2 bases and at J to 3 bases, leaving 6 bases not matched to a gene. The length of the CDR3 is 16 residues. In germline, CDR1 is LGHNT, CDR2 FRNRAP.

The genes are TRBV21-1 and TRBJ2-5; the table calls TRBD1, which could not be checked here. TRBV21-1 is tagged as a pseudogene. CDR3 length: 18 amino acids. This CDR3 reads CASSKGGQGRKVKETQYF. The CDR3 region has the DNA TGTGCCAGCAGCAAAGGAGGACAGGGGCGCAAGGTAAAAGAGACCCAGTACTTC.

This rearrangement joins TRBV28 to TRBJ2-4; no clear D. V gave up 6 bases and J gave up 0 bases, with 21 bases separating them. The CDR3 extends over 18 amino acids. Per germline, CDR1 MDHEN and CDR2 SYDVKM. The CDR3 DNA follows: TGTGCCAGCAGGTCCGGCCAGTCCTATCCCCTAGCCAAAAACATTCAGTACTTC. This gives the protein CASRSGQSYPLAKNIQYF.

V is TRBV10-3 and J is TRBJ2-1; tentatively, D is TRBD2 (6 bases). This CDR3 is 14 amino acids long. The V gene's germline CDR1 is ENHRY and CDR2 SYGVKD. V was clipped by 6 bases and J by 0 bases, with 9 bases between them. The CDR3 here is CAIRTGVSYNEQFF. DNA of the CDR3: TGTGCCATCAGGACGGGAGTCTCCTACAATGAGCAGTTCTTC.